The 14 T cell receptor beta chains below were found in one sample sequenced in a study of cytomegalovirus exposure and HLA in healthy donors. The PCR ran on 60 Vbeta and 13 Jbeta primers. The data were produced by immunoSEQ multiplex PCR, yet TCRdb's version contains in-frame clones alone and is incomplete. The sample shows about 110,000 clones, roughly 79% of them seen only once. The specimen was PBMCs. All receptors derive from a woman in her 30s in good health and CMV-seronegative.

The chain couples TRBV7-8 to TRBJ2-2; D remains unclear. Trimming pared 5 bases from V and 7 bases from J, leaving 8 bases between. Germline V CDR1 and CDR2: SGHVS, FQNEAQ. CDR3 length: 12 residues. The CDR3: CASSLPVGELFF. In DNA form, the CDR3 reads TGTGCCAGCAGCCTCCCGGTCGGGGAGCTGTTTTTT.

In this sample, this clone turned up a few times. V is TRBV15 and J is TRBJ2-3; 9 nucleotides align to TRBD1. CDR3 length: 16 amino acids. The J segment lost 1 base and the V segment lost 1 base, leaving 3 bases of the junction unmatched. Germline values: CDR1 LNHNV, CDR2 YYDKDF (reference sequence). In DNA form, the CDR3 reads TGTGCCACCAGCAGAGTAAGGACAGGGGGCACAGATACGCAGTATTTT. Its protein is CATSRVRTGGTDTQYF.

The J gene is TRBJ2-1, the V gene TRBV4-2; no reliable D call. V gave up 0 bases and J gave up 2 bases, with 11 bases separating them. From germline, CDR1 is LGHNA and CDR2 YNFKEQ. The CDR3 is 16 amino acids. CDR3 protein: CASSQEPSYAYNEQFF. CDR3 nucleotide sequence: TGTGCCAGCAGCCAAGAGCCCAGTTACGCCTACAATGAGCAGTTCTTC.

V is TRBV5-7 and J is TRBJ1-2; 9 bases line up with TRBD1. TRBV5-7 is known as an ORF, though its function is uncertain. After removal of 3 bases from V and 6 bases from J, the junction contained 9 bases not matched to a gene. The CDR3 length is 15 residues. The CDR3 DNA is TGTGCCAGCAGCTCGTACTGGGACAGGGAAGATGGCTACACCTTC. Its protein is CASSSYWDREDGYTF.

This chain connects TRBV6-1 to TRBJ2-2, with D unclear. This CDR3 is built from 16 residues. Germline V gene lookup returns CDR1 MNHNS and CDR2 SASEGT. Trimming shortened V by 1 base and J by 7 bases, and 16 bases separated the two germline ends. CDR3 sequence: CASSEGASGSFGELFF. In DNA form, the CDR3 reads TGTGCCAGCAGTGAAGGCGCATCGGGTTCCTTCGGGGAGCTGTTTTTT.

The chain's CDR3 is CASSRGLADSYNEQFF. CDR3 nucleotide sequence: TGTGCCAGTAGTCGGGGACTAGCGGACTCCTACAATGAGCAGTTCTTC. This sequence joins TRBV19 and TRBJ2-1, with TRBD2 matching over 11 bases. V dropped 5 bases and J dropped 0; count of bases not matched to a gene: 3. The CDR3 totals 16 residues. Germline V gene data show CDR1 as LNHDA and CDR2 as SQIVND (reference sequence).

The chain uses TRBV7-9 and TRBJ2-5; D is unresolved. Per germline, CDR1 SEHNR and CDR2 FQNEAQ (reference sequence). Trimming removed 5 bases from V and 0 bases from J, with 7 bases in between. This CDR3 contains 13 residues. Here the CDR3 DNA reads TGTGCCAGCAGCCCTCAGGACCAAGAGACCCAGTACTTC. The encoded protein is CASSPQDQETQYF. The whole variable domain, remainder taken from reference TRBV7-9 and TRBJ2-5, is DTGVSQNPRHKITKRGQNVTFRCDPISEHNRLYWYRQTLGQGPEFLTYFQNEAQLEKSRLLSDRFSAERPKGSFSTLEIQRTEQGDSAMYLCASSPQDQETQYFGPGTRLLVL.

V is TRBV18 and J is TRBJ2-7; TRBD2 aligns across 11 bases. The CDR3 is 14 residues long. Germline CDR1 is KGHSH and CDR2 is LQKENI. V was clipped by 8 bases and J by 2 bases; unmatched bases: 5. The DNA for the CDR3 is TGTGCCAGCCAAACTAGCGGGGGTCCCTACGAGCAGTACTTC. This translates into CASQTSGGPYEQYF.

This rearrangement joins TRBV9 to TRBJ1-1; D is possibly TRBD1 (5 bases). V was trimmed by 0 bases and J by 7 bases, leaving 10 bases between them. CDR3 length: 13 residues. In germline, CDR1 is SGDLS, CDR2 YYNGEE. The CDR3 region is CASSVGRANEAFF. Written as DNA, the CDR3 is TGTGCCAGCAGCGTAGGCAGGGCGAATGAAGCTTTCTTT.

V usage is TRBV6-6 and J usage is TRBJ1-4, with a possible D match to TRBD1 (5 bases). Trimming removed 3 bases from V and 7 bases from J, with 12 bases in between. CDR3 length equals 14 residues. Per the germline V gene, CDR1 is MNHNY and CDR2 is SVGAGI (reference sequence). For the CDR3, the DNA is TGTGCCAGCAGTTATGGGGGGACGGGTGAAAAACTGTTTTTT. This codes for CASSYGGTGEKLFF.

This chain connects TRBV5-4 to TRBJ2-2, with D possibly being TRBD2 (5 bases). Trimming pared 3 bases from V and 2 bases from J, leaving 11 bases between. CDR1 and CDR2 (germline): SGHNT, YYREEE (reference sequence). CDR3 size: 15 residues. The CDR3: CASSSGLTNTGELFF. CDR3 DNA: TGTGCCAGCAGCTCCGGACTGACAAACACCGGGGAGCTGTTTTTT.

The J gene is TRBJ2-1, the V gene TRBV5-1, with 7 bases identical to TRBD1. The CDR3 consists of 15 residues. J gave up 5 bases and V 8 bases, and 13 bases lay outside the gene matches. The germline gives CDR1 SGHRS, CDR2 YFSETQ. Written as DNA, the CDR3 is TGCGCCAGTGCTATTAGAGGGACAGCAAACAATGAGCAGTTCTTC. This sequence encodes CASAIRGTANNEQFF. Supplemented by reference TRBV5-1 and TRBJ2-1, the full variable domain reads KAGVTQTPRYLIKTRGQQVTLSCSPISGHRSVSWYQQTPGQGLQFLFEYFSETQRNKGNFPGRFSGRQFSNSRSEMNVSTLELGDSALYLCASAIRGTANNEQFFGPGTRLTVL.

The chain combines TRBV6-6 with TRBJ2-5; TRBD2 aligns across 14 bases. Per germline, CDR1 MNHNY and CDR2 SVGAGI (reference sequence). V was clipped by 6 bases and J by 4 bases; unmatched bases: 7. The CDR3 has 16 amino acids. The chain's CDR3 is CASRPGLAGGLETQYF. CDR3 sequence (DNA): TGTGCCAGCAGGCCCGGACTAGCGGGAGGTTTAGAGACCCAGTACTTC.

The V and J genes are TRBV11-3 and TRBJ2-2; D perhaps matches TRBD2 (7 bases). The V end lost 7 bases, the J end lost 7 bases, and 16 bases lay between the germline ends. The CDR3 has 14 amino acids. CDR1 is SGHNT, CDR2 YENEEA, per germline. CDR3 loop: CASKGGSSHGELFF. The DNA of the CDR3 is TGTGCCAGCAAGGGGGGGAGTAGTCACGGGGAGCTGTTTTTT.